The text below deals with one TCR beta chain. The target antigen is unknown. This sample was taken from a study of OX40 agonist ivuxolimab in advanced cancers. Study-level information: All patients had ivuxolimab intravenously every 2 weeks at 0.01 to 10 mg/kg. Aged roughly 23 to 79 with a mean of approximately 60 years, they were approximately 79% male.

Study-level findings and limits: Part of the nonresponder group also had normalized T-cell clonal expansion that was low. Expanded clones were, on average, more numerous in CD8+ T cells than in CD4+.

This CDR3 has 15 amino acids. The V segment lost 1 base and the J segment 5 bases; nucleotides outside the gene matches: 6. CDR1 is LNHDA, CDR2 SQIVND, per germline (reference sequence). This table comes from immunoSEQ multiplex PCR, and its TCRdb copy is limited to in-frame clones, with some not included. The repertoire holds tens of thousands of clones, with roughly 88% as singletons. The sequences come from CD4+ or CD8+ T cells sorted from blood, collected in a trial of the OX40 agonist ivuxolimab. The chain is built from TRBV19 and TRBJ2-3; 7 bases align to TRBD1. This clonotype was obtained from an adult with an advanced solid tumor such as melanoma, head and neck, liver or kidney cancer. The CDR3 here is CASSIVGRGKDTQYF. The CDR3 nucleotides are TGTGCCAGTAGTATAGTGGGCAGGGGGAAAGATACGCAGTATTTT.